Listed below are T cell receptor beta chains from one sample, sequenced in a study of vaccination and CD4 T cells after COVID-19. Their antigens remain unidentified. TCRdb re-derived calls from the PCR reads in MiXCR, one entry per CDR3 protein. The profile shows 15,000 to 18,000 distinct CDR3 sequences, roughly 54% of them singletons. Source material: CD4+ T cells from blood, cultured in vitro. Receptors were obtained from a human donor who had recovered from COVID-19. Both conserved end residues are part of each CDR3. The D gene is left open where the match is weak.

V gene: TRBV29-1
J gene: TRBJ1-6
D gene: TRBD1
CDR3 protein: CSVEDMGTGVGSPLHF

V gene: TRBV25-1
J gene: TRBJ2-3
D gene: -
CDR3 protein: CASGGQGVSTDTQYF

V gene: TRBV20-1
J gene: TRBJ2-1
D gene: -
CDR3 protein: CSARGDNEQFF

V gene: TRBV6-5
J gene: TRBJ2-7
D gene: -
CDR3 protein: CASSYSKTHALSYEQYF

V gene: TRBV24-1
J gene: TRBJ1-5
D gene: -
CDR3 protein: CATSDGGGQPQHF

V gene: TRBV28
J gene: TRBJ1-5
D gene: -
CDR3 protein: CASRWGALSNQPQHF

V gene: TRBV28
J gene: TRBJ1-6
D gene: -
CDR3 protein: CASTTMGTGLDSPLHF

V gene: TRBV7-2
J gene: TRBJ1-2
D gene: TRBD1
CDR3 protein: CASSLVGSGTGSNYGYTF

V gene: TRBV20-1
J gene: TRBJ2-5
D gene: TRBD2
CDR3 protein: CSARVSGGNYQETQYF

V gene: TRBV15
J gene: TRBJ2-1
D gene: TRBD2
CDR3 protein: CATSRASGTYNEQFF

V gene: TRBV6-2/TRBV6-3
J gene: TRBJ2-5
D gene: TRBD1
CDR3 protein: CASSPQGPETQYF

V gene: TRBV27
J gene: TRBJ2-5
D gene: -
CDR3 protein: CASSLRGKGTQYF

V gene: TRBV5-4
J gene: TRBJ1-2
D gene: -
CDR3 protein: CASSLGQRDHNYGYTF

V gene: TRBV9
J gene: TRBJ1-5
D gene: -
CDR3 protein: CASSADQDQPQHF

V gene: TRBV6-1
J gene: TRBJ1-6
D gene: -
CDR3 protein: CASSTINGDSPLHF

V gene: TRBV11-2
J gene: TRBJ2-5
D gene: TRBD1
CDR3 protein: CASSLDSGTGGETQYF

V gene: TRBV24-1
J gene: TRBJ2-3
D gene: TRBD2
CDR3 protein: CATSDRGGLYPPDTQYF